This is a list of T cell receptor beta chains from one sample in a study of blood T cell repertoires in COVID-19. Some clones are missing from TCRdb's copy, which holds only in-frame ones; the method was immunoSEQ multiplex PCR. The sample records 300,000 to 350,000 clones, roughly 90% being singletons. Material for sequencing was peripheral blood. The receptors were gathered from a man between 25 and 39 years old with COVID-19, enrolled during active disease. Both conserved end residues are part of each CDR3. A D gene is named only where the DNA matches it firmly. Rows may omit the clone size; those that give it use once, few, many or a size class.

d_call j_call v_call clone_size cdr3_nt cdr3_aa
TRBD1 TRBJ1-4 TRBV9 . TGTGCCAGCAGCGTAGGACAGGGGGGTGAAAAACTGTTTTTT CASSVGQGGEKLFF
TRBD1 TRBJ1-4 TRBV7-9 . TGTGCCAGCAGCCTAGGACAGGGCGGAAAACTGTTTTTT CASSLGQGGKLFF
. TRBJ2-1 TRBV7-3 . TGTGCCAGCAGCTCAAGGGGTAGCTCCCGATCTTACAATGAGCAGTTCTTC CASSSRGSSRSYNEQFF
TRBD2 TRBJ2-3 TRBV29-1 . TGCAGCGTTGAAGTGCTAGCGGGATACACAGATACGCAGTATTTT CSVEVLAGYTDTQYF
. TRBJ1-2 TRBV19 once TGTGCCAGTAGTATTGCACCCTATAGGGGAAAAGACTATGGCTACACCTTC CASSIAPYRGKDYGYTF
TRBD1 TRBJ1-1 TRBV13 . TGTGCCAGCAGCTTAGGAGACAGGGTCACTGAAGCTTTCTTT CASSLGDRVTEAFF
. TRBJ2-2 TRBV24-1 . TGTGCCACCAGTGACGGACAGATTAACACCGGGGAGCTGTTTTTT CATSDGQINTGELFF
TRBD1 TRBJ1-6 TRBV28 . TGTGCCAGCCGCCTGTGGGTGACAGGGCGGAATTCACCCCTCCACTTT CASRLWVTGRNSPLHF
TRBD2 TRBJ2-7 TRBV20-1 . TGCAGTGCTAGTAAAGCGGGAGGATACGAGCAGTACTTC CSASKAGGYEQYF
TRBD1 TRBJ1-5 TRBV6-5 once TGTGCCAGCAGACCGGGACAGAGCAATCAGCCCCAGCATTTT CASRPGQSNQPQHF
TRBD2 TRBJ2-5 TRBV28 once TGTGCCAGCACCCTAGGGGGGGGACTAGCGGGAGGCTTTATAGACTTC CASTLGGGLAGGFIDF
TRBD1 TRBJ1-5 TRBV7-9 . TGTGCCAGCAGCTCGACAGGGGTGGGTCAGCCCCAGCATTTT CASSSTGVGQPQHF
TRBD1 TRBJ2-3 TRBV5-1 . TGCGCCAGCAGCCCCCCGGACAGGGTAGGCGATACGCAGTATTTT CASSPPDRVGDTQYF
TRBD1 TRBJ1-2 TRBV6-1 . TGTGCCAGCAGTGTCCGGGACAGGGGGCTCTCGGTCGATGGCTACACCTTC CASSVRDRGLSVDGYTF
. TRBJ1-2 TRBV7-9 . TGTGCCAGCACCCTTTCAGGGGTTAACTATGGCTACACCTTC CASTLSGVNYGYTF
. TRBJ2-7 TRBV7-8 . TGTGCCAGCAGCGCGTTATACCGGGCCCCGGGGTACGAGCAGTACTTC CASSALYRAPGYEQYF
. TRBJ1-2 TRBV6-5 . TGTGCCAGCAGTTACTCGAGTGGGGCTGCTGGGGGCTACACCTTC CASSYSSGAAGGYTF
TRBD2 TRBJ2-5 TRBV5-6 . TGTGCCAGCAGCTCATTTATGCGGGAGAGAGAGACCCAGTACTTC CASSSFMRERETQYF
. TRBJ2-3 TRBV24-1 . TGTGCCACCAGTGATTTGGCTAGTTATGATACGCAGTATTTT CATSDLASYDTQYF
. TRBJ2-2 TRBV6-1 . TGTGCCAGCAGTGAACGTAGGGAGGTCACCGGGGAGCTGTTTTTT CASSERREVTGELFF
TRBD2 TRBJ2-7 TRBV7-2 . TGTGCCAGCAGCTTAACTAGCGGGGGAGTCTACGAGCAGTACTTC CASSLTSGGVYEQYF
TRBD1 TRBJ2-7 TRBV7-9 . TGTGCCAGCGAACGAGACAGGGGGCACGACGAGCAGTACTTC CASERDRGHDEQYF
TRBD1 TRBJ2-5 TRBV27 once TGTGCCAGCAGTAGCCGACAGGGTGCAGAGACCCAGTACTTC CASSSRQGAETQYF
TRBD2 TRBJ2-3 TRBV20-1 once TGCAGTGCTAGTTCGCTCAGCGGGAGGGTATCAGATACGCAGTATTTT CSASSLSGRVSDTQYF
TRBD1 TRBJ1-1 TRBV7-3 . TGTGCCAGCAGCGTAGGGGGACAGGGCACTGAAGCTTTCTTT CASSVGGQGTEAFF
. TRBJ2-2 TRBV15 once TGTGCCACCAGCAGAGAGCCAGTCCCCACCGGGGAGCTGTTTTTT CATSREPVPTGELFF
TRBD2 TRBJ2-3 TRBV7-8 . TGTGCCAGCAGTTTATCCGGGACTAGCGGGCGCTGGGCAGATACGCAGTATTTT CASSLSGTSGRWADTQYF
. TRBJ2-7 TRBV6-5 . TGTGCCAGCAGTTATGGCAGGGACTACGAGCAGTACTTC CASSYGRDYEQYF
. TRBJ1-1 TRBV5-5 few TGTGCCAGCAGCTTCGCTCGGGGTACTGAAGCTTTCTTT CASSFARGTEAFF
TRBD1 TRBJ2-5 TRBV18 . TGTGCCAGCTCACGGGGGACAGGGGGTCAAGAGACCCAGTACTTC CASSRGTGGQETQYF
TRBD2 TRBJ2-5 TRBV28 . TGTGCCAGCAGTTCAGCGGGAGAGTCAGAGACCCAGTACTTC CASSSAGESETQYF
. TRBJ2-7 TRBV7-8 . TGTGCCAGCAAACTCCAGGGTACTAACCCGGGCGAGCAGTACTTC CASKLQGTNPGEQYF
. TRBJ2-3 TRBV27 . TGTGCCAGCAGTTTCCTCAGGGCCACAGATACGCAGTATTTT CASSFLRATDTQYF
. TRBJ2-1 TRBV5-1 . TGCGCCAGCAGCTTGTTCCCCCTGGCCCACAATGAGCAGTTCTTC CASSLFPLAHNEQFF
TRBD2 TRBJ2-5 TRBV9 . TGTGCCAGCAGCGTAGGGGCGGGGGGTTTACAAGAGACCCAGTACTTC CASSVGAGGLQETQYF
. TRBJ2-1 TRBV6-4 . TGTGCCAGCAGTCGGGGAACCTACAATGAGCAGTTCTTC CASSRGTYNEQFF
TRBD1 TRBJ2-6 TRBV6-1 . TGTGCCAGCAGGGAACAGGGGGCACCCTCTCTGAGGGCCAACGTCCTGACTTTC CASREQGAPSLRANVLTF
TRBD1 TRBJ2-1 TRBV27 . TGTGCCAGCTTTAGTTTAGGGACAGTGGTCGATGAGCAGTTCTTC CASFSLGTVVDEQFF
. TRBJ2-7 TRBV9 . TGTGCCAGCAGCGTAACCCAGGGGTCCTACGAGCAGTACTTC CASSVTQGSYEQYF
. TRBJ1-4 TRBV5-8 . TGTGCCAGCAGTTTATACAGGGCCCGGGAGGAACTGTTTTTT CASSLYRAREELFF
. TRBJ2-3 TRBV4-3 . TGCGCCAGCAGCCAAGCTACAGGCTTTCAGAATACGCAGTATTTT CASSQATGFQNTQYF
. TRBJ1-2 TRBV11-1 . TGTGCCAGCAGCTTATTCGTAGGAGGTGGCTACACCTTC CASSLFVGGGYTF
. TRBJ2-1 TRBV30 . TGTGCCTGGAGCCGGAGGGCCGGGGCCTACAATGAGCAGTTCTTC CAWSRRAGAYNEQFF
. TRBJ2-2 TRBV5-1 . TGCGCCAGCAGCTTTAGAGAACTGAACACCGGGGAGCTGTTTTTT CASSFRELNTGELFF
. TRBJ2-7 TRBV4-2 few TGTGCCAGCAGCCAAGTGCGGGACGGATCCTACGAGCAGTACTTC CASSQVRDGSYEQYF
. TRBJ2-1 TRBV11-2 . TGTGCCAGCAGCTTAGATTGGAACAGGGCGGATGAGCAGTTCTTC CASSLDWNRADEQFF